This TCR beta chain derives from a study of cytomegalovirus exposure and HLA in healthy donors. Study results and limitations: TCR beta V segments were, for the most part, productive about 87% or about 30% of the time in an earlier analysis.

Healthy bone marrow donors made up the cohort. As to this clone: What it binds is not known.

It was with 60 Vbeta and 13 Jbeta primers that the PCR ran. Method: immunoSEQ multiplex PCR; TCRdb's copy keeps in-frame clones and lacks some. The sample lists 85,000 to 130,000 clones, approximately 70% occurring once. The CDR3 sequence is 17 residues long. CDR1 is SGHRS and CDR2 is YFSETQ in the germline V gene. The ends lost 1 base at V and 0 bases at J; junction bases unmatched: 8. This clonotype was sampled from a woman aged 18-29 years in good health and CMV-seropositive. The material sequenced was PBMCs. The rearrangement joins TRBV5-1 to TRBJ2-7; 9 bases match TRBD1. CDR3 region: CASSLRSGQGISYEQYF. DNA of the CDR3: TGCGCCAGCAGCTTGAGGTCGGGACAGGGAATCTCCTACGAGCAGTACTTC.